The 27 T cell receptor beta chains listed next were all sequenced from one sample in a study of blood T cell repertoires in COVID-19. Using immunoSEQ multiplex PCR, the repertoire was profiled, and TCRdb retains in-frame clones only, with some absent. In the table there are about 130,000 clones, more than 90% of which are singletons. The specimen sequenced was peripheral blood. All receptors derive from a man aged 55 to 70 with COVID-19, enrolled during active disease.

J is TRBJ1-2 and V is TRBV7-8; TRBD1 aligns across 8 bases. Germline V gene lookup returns CDR1 SGHVS and CDR2 FQNEAQ. The CDR3 spans 15 residues. The J segment lost 2 bases and the V segment lost 5 bases, leaving 7 bases of the junction unmatched. CDR3 in amino acids: CASSMRQGRNYGYTF. The DNA for the CDR3 is TGTGCCAGCAGCATGCGACAGGGGAGGAACTATGGCTACACCTTC.

The chain employs TRBV28 and TRBJ1-4; D perhaps matches TRBD1 (6 bases). This CDR3 is 13 amino acids long. Between the trimmed V and J ends, which lost 10 bases and 2 bases, there was a span of 11 bases. Germline CDR1 reads MDHEN; CDR2 reads SYDVKM. The CDR3 DNA follows: TGTGCCACCCTACAGGGTACTAATGAAAAACTGTTTTTT. Translating gives CATLQGTNEKLFF.

The chain combines TRBV30 with TRBJ1-1, with D perhaps matching TRBD1 (5 bases). Trimming stripped 2 bases from V and 2 bases from J, with 9 bases between. The CDR3 is 13 residues long. From germline, CDR1 is GTSNPN and CDR2 SVGIG (reference sequence). CDR3 protein: CAWSRQSNTEAFF. The CDR3 DNA reads as TGTGCCTGGAGTCGACAGAGTAACACTGAAGCTTTCTTT.

The rearrangement links TRBV11-3 to TRBJ2-2, with a tentative D call TRBD2 (5 bases). CDR3 length equals 16 residues. CDR1 and CDR2 from the germline V gene are SGHNT and YENEEA. Trimming took off 1 base at V and 5 bases at J, with 14 bases between the two ends. The CDR3: CASSLGRGRGTGELFF. DNA of the CDR3: TGTGCCAGCAGCTTAGGTAGAGGGCGAGGGACCGGGGAGCTGTTTTTT.

The rearrangement uses TRBV4-2 and TRBJ2-1; 13 bases agree with TRBD2. V was clipped by 3 bases and J by 5 bases; unmatched bases: 10. Germline lookup yields CDR1 LGHNA and CDR2 YNFKEQ. The CDR3 has 18 residues. CDR3 sequence: CASSQGTSGRVTNNEQFF. CDR3 nucleotides: TGTGCCAGCAGCCAGGGTACTAGCGGGAGGGTAACAAACAATGAGCAGTTCTTC.

The table lists this clone with a count of one. The chain carries TRBV6-6 and TRBJ2-7, with a tentative D call TRBD1 (6 bases). Per germline, CDR1 MNHNY and CDR2 SVGAGI (reference sequence). V was cut by 8 bases and J by 0 bases, with 17 bases left in between. The CDR3 runs 15 residues. CDR3 region: CASAPIGQSSYEQYF. DNA for the CDR3: TGTGCCAGCGCCCCCATCGGACAGTCCTCCTACGAGCAGTACTTC.

This chain connects TRBV30 to TRBJ2-1; 13 bases are shared with TRBD2. V lost 5 bases and J lost 6; bases outside the gene matches: 4. The CDR3 sequence is 14 residues long. Per germline, CDR1 GTSNPN and CDR2 SVGIG (reference sequence). The CDR3, as DNA: TGTGCCTGGGGACTAGCGGGAGCCCTCAATGAGCAGTTCTTC. It encodes CAWGLAGALNEQFF.

This clone was seen a single time. The chain joins TRBV21-1 to TRBJ2-3; the D call in the table, TRBD2, was not verified against the DNA. TRBV21-1 counts as a pseudogene. The CDR3 is 15 amino acids. This CDR3 is CASSNEREDTDTQYF. CDR3 in DNA: TGTGCCAGCAGCAACGAACGGGAGGATACAGATACGCAGTATTTT.

The chain links TRBV6-5 to TRBJ1-1; TRBD1 agrees at 10 bases. This CDR3 is 15 amino acids long. The V segment lost 0 bases and the J segment 4 bases; nucleotides outside the gene matches: 2. CDR1 MNHEY and CDR2 SVGAGI come from the germline V gene. The CDR3 sequence: CASSYSDRGVTEAFF. The DNA for the CDR3 is TGTGCCAGCAGTTACTCGGACAGGGGGGTCACTGAAGCTTTCTTT.

CDR3 DNA sequence: TGTGCCAGCAGCCCACAACTAGCGGGAGGGACAGATACGCAGTATTTT. Amino acid sequence: CASSPQLAGGTDTQYF. The chain couples TRBV5-4 to TRBJ2-3, with TRBD2 matching over 13 bases. The CDR3 is made up of 16 amino acids. V was clipped by 4 bases and J by 3 bases; unmatched bases: 5. The germline gives CDR1 SGHNT, CDR2 YYREEE (reference sequence).

Comment on this clone: The sample holds other DNA sequences that translate to the same CDR3. This chain uses TRBV27 with TRBJ2-7; 7 nucleotides match TRBD1. With 0 bases clipped from V and 0 bases from J, the junction kept 2 bases outside the gene matches. Per the germline V gene, CDR1 is MNHEY and CDR2 is SMNVEV (reference sequence). This CDR3 is built from 15 residues. The CDR3 sequence is CASSLSSGGSYEQYF. The DNA of the CDR3 is TGTGCCAGCAGTTTATCTTCAGGGGGCTCCTACGAGCAGTACTTC.

V and J are TRBV7-9 and TRBJ2-1; 12 bases fit TRBD2. Germline lookup yields CDR1 SEHNR and CDR2 FQNEAQ (reference sequence). The CDR3 is 17 amino acids. The V segment lost 5 bases and the J segment 6 bases; nucleotides outside the gene matches: 11. The CDR3 DNA reads as TGTGCCAGCAGCACCATCTTACTAGCGGGAGGCTCCAATGAGCAGTTCTTC. It is translated as CASSTILLAGGSNEQFF.

This rearrangement joins TRBV11-2 to TRBJ1-1, with D uncertain. The CDR3 covers 14 residues. The V gene's germline CDR1 is SGHAT and CDR2 FQNNGV. With 5 bases removed from V and 4 bases from J, the gap between germline ends came to 14 bases. The CDR3 sequence: CASSQPGAITEAFF. In DNA, the CDR3 is TGTGCCAGCAGCCAGCCGGGAGCCATCACTGAAGCTTTCTTT.

In DNA form, the CDR3 reads TGTGCCAGCAGTTTACATAAGGAGACTCCCTCCTACAATGAGCAGTTCTTC. Translated, it gives CASSLHKETPSYNEQFF. The chain couples TRBV27 to TRBJ2-1; D is uncertain. Trimming cost V 2 bases and J 0 bases, with 14 bases left between them. From germline, CDR1 is MNHEY and CDR2 SMNVEV (reference sequence). The length of the CDR3 is 17 residues.

The chain uses TRBV3-1 (or the pseudogene TRBV3-2) and TRBJ1-4, with 9 nucleotides matching TRBD1. Germline V CDR1 and CDR2: LGHDT, YNNKEL (reference sequence). This CDR3 region has 14 residues. V lost 7 bases, J lost 10 bases, and 10 bases stayed unmatched. The CDR3 DNA reads as TGTGCCAGCAACCTGGACAGGGGAGGTGGAAAACTGTTTTTT. As protein: CASNLDRGGGKLFF.

This clone was detected once. This chain links TRBV27 with TRBJ1-5; 8 nucleotides align to TRBD1. Germline CDR1 is MNHEY and CDR2 is SMNVEV (reference sequence). The CDR3 sequence is 14 residues long. Germline trimming cut 4 bases from V and 6 bases from J; bases unmatched to any gene: 5. CDR3 bases: TGTGCCAGCAGTTCTTACAGGGGGGGTCAGCCCCAGCATTTT. It yields the protein CASSSYRGGQPQHF.

The rearrangement joins TRBV20-1 to TRBJ2-7; 11 bases match TRBD2. V shed 3 bases and J 2 bases; nucleotides not matched to a gene: 9. The CDR3 contains 16 residues. CDR1 is DFQATT, CDR2 SNEGSKA, per germline (reference sequence). The chain's CDR3 is CSASPFSSGRPYEQYF. DNA of the CDR3: TGCAGTGCTAGTCCCTTTTCTAGCGGGAGGCCCTACGAGCAGTACTTC.

The chain combines TRBV30 with TRBJ1-3; TRBD1 agrees at 9 bases. V lost 2 bases, J lost 0 bases, and 8 bases stayed unmatched. This CDR3 has 17 amino acids. Germline V lookup: CDR1 GTSNPN, CDR2 SVGIG (reference sequence). CDR3 nucleotide sequence: TGTGCCTGGAGTTCACAGGGGGCTCCAATCTCTGGAAACACCATATATTTT. Translating gives CAWSSQGAPISGNTIYF.

The CDR3 DNA reads as TGTGCCAGTAGTAGAGCCTCGGGGGGCACAGATACGCAGTATTTT. This sequence encodes CASSRASGGTDTQYF. V is TRBV19 and J is TRBJ2-3; D possibly corresponds to TRBD2 (6 bases). CDR3 size: 15 residues. CDR1 is LNHDA and CDR2 is SQIVND in the germline V gene (reference sequence). V was pared by 4 bases and J by 1 base, with 12 bases between.

The chain has TRBV27 and TRBJ1-1, with no clear D. V lost 4 bases and J lost 0, with 15 bases in between. The CDR3 extends over 16 amino acids. Per germline, CDR1 MNHEY and CDR2 SMNVEV (reference sequence). CDR3 nucleotides: TGTGCCAGCAGTTCATTCTCGACACGCCTGAACACTGAAGCTTTCTTT. Amino acids: CASSSFSTRLNTEAFF.

The chain couples TRBV15 to TRBJ2-5; 8 bases agree with TRBD2. The CDR3 loop spans 16 amino acids. V shed 1 base, J shed 4 bases, and the junction held 8 bases outside the gene matches. Germline assignment: CDR1 LNHNV and CDR2 YYDKDF (reference sequence). The CDR3 sequence: CATSRAGTRNSETQYF. In DNA, the CDR3 is TGTGCCACCAGCAGAGCCGGGACTAGGAATTCAGAGACCCAGTACTTC.

The table lists this clone with a count of one. The V and J genes are TRBV19 and TRBJ2-5; D possibly corresponds to TRBD2 (5 bases). Germline assignment: CDR1 LNHDA and CDR2 SQIVND (reference sequence). V was trimmed by 3 bases and J by 3 bases, leaving 8 bases between them. The CDR3 contains 13 residues. The CDR3 sequence is CASSMTREETQYF. CDR3 DNA: TGTGCCAGTAGTATGACGAGGGAAGAGACCCAGTACTTC.

The chain has TRBV12-3 or TRBV12-4 and TRBJ2-1; no clear D. Deletions cut 6 bases from V and 1 base from J, with 7 bases between. This CDR3 is 13 amino acids long. The DNA of the CDR3 is TGTGCCAGCAGGGCTTGGTCCTACAATGAGCAGTTCTTC. The encoded protein is CASRAWSYNEQFF.

The chain links TRBV27 to TRBJ1-5; 10 positions match TRBD1. This CDR3 spans 14 amino acids. Germline trimming cut 3 bases from V and 5 bases from J; bases unmatched to any gene: 1. The V gene's germline CDR1 is MNHEY and CDR2 SMNVEV (reference sequence). The CDR3 DNA sequence: TGTGCCAGCAGTTTGGGACAGGGGTATCAGCCCCAGCATTTT. This encodes CASSLGQGYQPQHF.

The gene calls are TRBV21-1 and TRBJ1-1; the table's D gene call, TRBD1, was not cross checked with the DNA. TRBV21-1 is a pseudogene. The CDR3 spans 17 residues. CDR3 amino acids: CASSKEVAGGENTEAFF. The CDR3 DNA is TGTGCCAGCAGCAAAGAGGTGGCAGGGGGCGAGAACACTGAAGCTTTCTTT.

This chain uses TRBV19 with TRBJ2-6; TRBD1 matches 8 bases. The CDR3 has 22 amino acids. V dropped 7 bases and J dropped 3; count of bases not matched to a gene: 26. Germline CDR1 reads LNHDA; CDR2 reads SQIVND (reference sequence). The CDR3 loop reads CASTPRAPTGDAHTIGANVLTF. CDR3 in DNA: TGTGCCAGTACCCCGAGGGCCCCGACAGGGGATGCCCATACCATTGGGGCCAACGTCCTGACTTTC.

This sequence joins TRBV7-2 and TRBJ1-1; 8 bases align to TRBD1. The CDR3 has 16 residues. Losses at the gene ends were 5 bases for V and 5 bases for J; bases not matched to a gene: 13. CDR1 is SGHTA, CDR2 FQGNSA, per germline. The DNA for the CDR3 is TGTGCCAGCAGCCCACTGAGAGACAGGGGTATGACTGAAGCTTTCTTT. This encodes CASSPLRDRGMTEAFF.